The next 4 T cell receptor beta chains were all read from a single sample in a study of shared clonotypes between healthy human individuals (TCRdb year 2020). Receptor amplification or capture employed the immunoSEQ multiplex PCR assay. The clones in this table, taken by TCRdb from immuneACCESS, are in-frame only. Not every clone is retained; where verified, under half of the shortfall comes from an unresolved V gene, and the cause of the rest is unknown. This sample is represented by 2 million to 2.5 million clones; approximately 96% of them were singletons. Jointly, the top ten make up around 0.13% of the sample. Sequencing was carried out using naive CD4+ T cells sorted from blood. The intended sense of this specimen's cell subset or site label: CD45RA+ positively selected. These TCRs come from a man aged 18 to 35 in good health.

This clone was picked up one time. The chain couples TRBV10-1 to TRBJ2-1; D might be TRBD1 (7 bases). The CDR3 covers 15 residues. Germline CDR1 WNHNN, CDR2 SYGVQD (reference sequence). V gave up 3 bases and J gave up 3 bases, with 12 bases separating them. CDR3 sequence (DNA): TGCGCCAGCAGTGACGGGCAGGGGGGCTACAATGAGCAGTTCTTC. Its translation: CASSDGQGGYNEQFF.

This clone was detected once. The V and J genes are TRBV7-9 and TRBJ1-1; TRBD1 aligns across 8 bases. Germline CDR1 is SEHNR and CDR2 is FQNEAQ (reference sequence). The V segment lost 3 bases and the J segment 5 bases; nucleotides outside the gene matches: 8. The CDR3 covers 15 residues. The CDR3 here is CASSLQGALGTEAFF. The CDR3 DNA is TGTGCCAGCAGCTTGCAGGGGGCCTTGGGAACTGAAGCTTTCTTT. The entire variable domain, with the rest obtained from reference TRBV7-9 and TRBJ1-1, is as follows: DTGVSQNPRHKITKRGQNVTFRCDPISEHNRLYWYRQTLGQGPEFLTYFQNEAQLEKSRLLSDRFSAERPKGSFSTLEIQRTEQGDSAMYLCASSLQGALGTEAFFGQGTRLTVV.

The V and J genes are TRBV9 and TRBJ2-3; D not certain. V was cut by 4 bases and J by 6 bases, with 9 bases left in between. Germline V gene sequence: CDR1 SGDLS, CDR2 YYNGEE. The CDR3 has 12 amino acids. The CDR3 sequence: CASSPWWDTQYF. CDR3 nucleotide sequence: TGTGCCAGCAGCCCCTGGTGGGATACGCAGTATTTT.

This clone was seen just once. V is TRBV7-9 and J is TRBJ2-2; TRBD1 aligns across 7 bases. Germline V lookup: CDR1 SEHNR, CDR2 FQNEAQ (reference sequence). This CDR3 spans 16 amino acids. Germline trimming cut 5 bases from V and 4 bases from J; bases unmatched to any gene: 10. CDR3 residues: CASSPLTGKSTGELFF. The CDR3 DNA sequence: TGTGCCAGCAGCCCCTTGACAGGGAAAAGCACCGGGGAGCTGTTTTTT.